This TCR beta chain stems from a study of T cells in Graves' hyperthyroidism and ophthalmopathy. Regions amplified from RNA transcripts were the TCR beta CDR3 regions. Carried out on the TCR CDR3, a first-round RT-PCR used the HTBI primer set. TCRdb used MiXCR to reprocess the multiplex PCR reads, holding one entry per CDR3 protein. The table shows roughly 530,000 distinct CDR3 sequences, with more than 15% occurring only once. Study results and caveats: Through a model of 13 V-J features, ophthalmopathy was separated from stable hyperthyroidism.

The CDR3 has 15 amino acids. The germline CDR1 and CDR2 sequences are MDHEN and SYDVKM. Trimming removed 5 bases at V and 1 base at J, with 13 bases between. This clonotype was seen at least ten times. The antigen remains undetermined. PBMCs were derived from 7.5 to 10 ml fresh peripheral blood. The chain has TRBV28 and TRBJ2-3; tentative D call: TRBD1 (6 bases). What was sequenced was blood. This receptor was taken from a woman in her late teens or twenties with Graves' ophthalmopathy. The CDR3: CASSDPGQRTDTQYF. Here the CDR3 DNA reads TGTGCCAGCAGTGATCCGGGACAACGCACAGATACGCAGTATTTT.